Detailed here is one T cell receptor beta chain. The antigen is unknown. Each donor was nominally healthy when sampled (though unrecorded immune exposures were likely). This entry belongs to a study of cytomegalovirus exposure and HLA in healthy donors. The PCR was carried out with 60 Vbeta primers and 13 Jbeta primers. The table came from immunoSEQ multiplex PCR; TCRdb's copy has only in-frame clones and leaves some out. Recorded for this sample: roughly 72,000 clones. The CDR3 has 13 amino acids. The ends were cut back, 8 bases at V and 1 base at J, with 10 bases in the middle. Looked up from germline, CDR1 is SGHTS and CDR2 is YDEGEE. Study findings and constraints: The Asian-associated ancestry cluster reportedly had fewer N-insertions than the 666-donor mean in a later analysis. TCR sequences were mostly rare, though some public TCRs occurred in many donors. A later analysis found most CMV-associated TCR beta chains apparently HLA-restricted.

The J gene is TRBJ2-1, the V gene TRBV5-8; a possible D gene is TRBD2 (6 bases). This receptor was identified in a man aged 18 to 30 in good health and CMV-seropositive. Sequencing was carried out using PBMCs. This chain's CDR3 is CASQEGSYNEQFF. CDR3 sequence (DNA): TGTGCCAGTCAGGAGGGGTCCTACAATGAGCAGTTCTTC.